This T cell receptor (beta chain) was recovered during a study of OX40 agonist ivuxolimab in advanced cancers. Study-level background: The costimulatory receptor OX40 (CD134) was targeted by ivuxolimab, a fully human IgG2 agonistic monoclonal antibody. Prior anti-PD-1, anti-PD-L1 or anti-CTLA-4 therapy was permitted, and checkpoint inhibitors had been received by about 37% of dose-escalation patients. Of the roughly 51 patients in dose escalation, 19 had hepatocellular carcinoma, approximately 15 had melanoma, 9 had renal cell carcinoma and 9 had head and neck cancer. The dose-escalation cohort was around 83% male with a mean age of about 60 years, ranging from about 23 to 85. Partial responses occurred in three dose-escalation patients, of whom one had hepatocellular carcinoma and two had cutaneous melanoma. Intravenous ivuxolimab was administered to patients every 2 weeks at six dose levels: 0.01, 0.1, 0.3, 1.5, 3 and 10 mg/kg. The purpose of peripheral TCRbeta sequencing was to test whether ivuxolimab changed TCR sequence diversity and led to clonal T-cell expansion. The paper describes the monotherapy dose-escalation part (N of about 47 patients) of the phase I trial of ivuxolimab. Findings and caveats that apply to the study as a whole: On average, CD8+ T cells showed more expanded clones than CD4+ T cells after ivuxolimab. Low levels of normalized T-cell clonal expansion were also seen in some nonresponding patients. The antigen specificity of the clonally expanded peripheral T cells was not determined. Partial responders in the 0.1-3.0 mg/kg groups had among the lowest normalized peripheral clonal expansion, especially among CD8+ T cells. At doses from 0.1 to 3.0 mg/kg, clonal expansion was seen in both CD4+ and CD8+ blood T cells between baseline and week 6.

Patients with autoimmune disease history or receiving systemic immunosuppression were excluded from the trial. In every dose cohort, peripheral blood was drawn for TCR sequencing at baseline, cycle 4 day 1, and cycle 7 day 1. Samples came from an open-label, multicenter, first-in-human phase I dose-escalation trial of ivuxolimab. Adults with locally advanced or metastatic head and neck squamous cell, hepatocellular, melanoma or renal cell carcinoma were enrolled in the trial. Before TCR sequencing, CD4+ T cells and CD8+ T cells were sorted from peripheral blood as separate populations. For sequencing of the TCRbeta CDR3 region, genomic DNA was extracted from the sorted cells. The immunoSEQ Assay was used to sequence the TCRbeta CDR3 regions. Here the immuneACCESS table is served through TCRdb, limited to in-frame sequences with V and J called. Missing clones are a known gap in these copies; in checked studies unresolved V genes cover under half, and the rest lacks a known reason. The sample includes about 65,000 clones, with around 86% observed a single time. 0.38% of the sample is taken by the ten largest.

On this clone: The clone's antigen remains unknown. No base qualities exist here, and no much larger clone lies one base off it.

The sequence came from an adult with an advanced solid tumor such as melanoma, head and neck, liver or kidney cancer. Sequenced here: CD4+ or CD8+ T cells sorted from blood, sampled in a trial of the OX40 agonist ivuxolimab.

CDR3 reads: CASSLDTGRSHSNQPQHF. Here is the DNA: TGTGCCAGCAGCTTGGATACAGGGCGGTCTCATAGCAATCAGCCCCAGCATTTT. The chain joins TRBV5-8 to TRBJ1-5; the D gene is perhaps TRBD1, from 6 matching bases. Its CDR3 holds 18 amino acids, cysteine through phenylalanine. The only DNA kept is the CDR3, 54 bases in frame from the first base. The CDR1 and CDR2 encoded by the germline V gene are SGHTS and YDEGEE. The junction shows trimming of 0 bases on V and 0 bases on J, plus 16 bases between the germline ends. This CDR3, with the reference TRBV5-8 and TRBJ1-5 proteins standing in past its ends, gives the full variable domain EAGVTQSPTHLIKTRGQQATLRCSPISGHTSVYWYQQALGLGLQFLLWYDEGEERNRGNFPPRFSGRQFPNYSSELNVNALELEDSALYLCASSLDTGRSHSNQPQHFGDGTRLSIL.